The 5 T cell receptor beta chains below all came from one sample that was sequenced in a study of blood T cell repertoires in COVID-19. The data were produced by immunoSEQ multiplex PCR, yet TCRdb's version contains in-frame clones alone and is incomplete. The data show about 140,000 clones, with about 86% seen just once and more than 3.5% held by the top ten. The sequenced sample consisted of peripheral blood. All receptors derive from a woman aged 55 to 70 with acute or convalescent COVID-19.

This chain joins TRBV5-6 and TRBJ2-1; 10 bases are a match to TRBD2. Germline loops: CDR1 SGHDT, CDR2 YYEEEE. J was trimmed by 7 bases and V by 0 bases; bases with no gene match: 7. The CDR3 has 16 amino acids. The CDR3 DNA is TGTGCCAGCAGCTTGGATCAGCGGGAGGGGAGGAATGAGCAGTTCTTC. Its translation: CASSLDQREGRNEQFF.

The rearrangement uses TRBV7-8 and TRBJ2-7; maybe TRBD1 (5 bases). This CDR3 contains 14 residues. V was shortened by 6 bases and J by 4 bases, with 16 bases between the two germline ends. Germline lookup yields CDR1 SGHVS and CDR2 FQNEAQ. The CDR3 spells CASSRRQGTYEQYF. CDR3 coding DNA: TGTGCCAGCAGTAGAAGGCAGGGTACGTACGAGCAGTACTTC.

CDR3 nucleotide sequence: TGTGCCAGTAGTTCCCGGACAAAGAACTATGGCTACACCTTC. This translates into CASSSRTKNYGYTF. The chain recombines TRBV19 with TRBJ1-2, with D perhaps matching TRBD1 (5 bases). Between the trimmed V and J ends, which lost 5 bases and 2 bases, there was a span of 12 bases. CDR1 LNHDA and CDR2 SQIVND come from the germline V gene (reference sequence). CDR3 length: 14 amino acids.

J is TRBJ1-6 and V is TRBV11-2; TRBD1 might be the D (5 bases). This CDR3 is built from 15 residues. Looked up from germline, CDR1 is SGHAT and CDR2 is FQNNGV. With 4 bases removed from V and 7 bases from J, the gap between germline ends came to 14 bases. CDR3 sequence: CASSSDGRVNSPLHF. CDR3 bases: TGTGCCAGCAGCTCCGACGGCAGGGTCAATTCACCCCTCCACTTT.

The chain couples TRBV15 to TRBJ1-2; TRBD1 matches at 8 bases. Germline CDR1 is LNHNV and CDR2 is YYDKDF (reference sequence). Trimming took 1 base from V and 8 from J; bases not matched to a gene: 6. The CDR3 sequence is 14 residues long. CDR3 in amino acids: CATSRANRGNGYTF. CDR3 DNA sequence: TGTGCCACCAGCAGAGCCAACAGGGGGAACGGCTACACCTTC.